What follows describes a single T cell receptor beta chain. The sample is drawn from a study of shared clonotypes between healthy human individuals. This table comes from immunoSEQ multiplex PCR, and its TCRdb copy is limited to in-frame clones, with some not included. The data hold 400,000 to 600,000 clones, with about 96% observed a single time. This CDR3 contains 16 residues. Between the trimmed V and J ends, which lost 4 bases and 0 bases, there was a span of 13 bases. CDR1 SGHDN and CDR2 FVKESK come from the germline V gene. This clonotype originated in a woman in her 30s in good health. The sample taken for sequencing was naive CD4+ T cells sorted from blood. This sample's subset: CD45RA+ positively selected. V gene TRBV14 combines with J gene TRBJ1-3; weak D call: TRBD1 (5 bases). DNA of the CDR3: TGTGCCAGCAGCCGGAGGACATCGCCCTCTGGAAACACCATATATTTT. It encodes CASSRRTSPSGNTIYF.